The rows below give T cell receptor beta chains drawn from one sample of a study of blood T cell repertoires in COVID-19. Sequencing used immunoSEQ multiplex PCR; TCRdb keeps in-frame clones, though not all of them. Of some 330,000 clones in the sample, approximately 90% were seen once. The sequencing input was peripheral blood. The receptors originated from a woman aged 50 to 60 with active or convalescent COVID-19. Each CDR3 is given with its conserved first and last residue. The D gene is left open where the match is weak. Not every row has a clone size; where given, it reads once, few, many or a size class.

clone_size	v_call	d_call	j_call	cdr3_nt	cdr3_aa
NA	TRBV12-3/TRBV12-4	NA	TRBJ2-7	TGTGCCAGCAGTGGAGGCTTAATCGAGCAGTACTTC	CASSGGLIEQYF
NA	TRBV3-1/TRBV3-2	TRBD1	TRBJ2-2	TGTGCCAGCAGCCAAGATACCAGGGGGCCAGGGGAGCTGTTTTTT	CASSQDTRGPGELFF
NA	TRBV7-9	TRBD1	TRBJ2-1	TGTGCCAGCAGCTCCCGACAGGGAAGCTACAATGAGCAGTTCTTC	CASSSRQGSYNEQFF
NA	TRBV4-2	TRBD2	TRBJ2-7	TGTGCCAGCAGCCAAGGATTCACTAGCGGGGGGGTCTACGAGCAGTACTTC	CASSQGFTSGGVYEQYF
NA	TRBV5-4	TRBD1	TRBJ2-3	TGTGCCAGCAGCGGCCAGGGGGTTCGCACAGATACGCAGTATTTT	CASSGQGVRTDTQYF
NA	TRBV7-6	NA	TRBJ1-6	TGTGCCAGCAGCTCCGGGGTGGACGGTAATTCACCCCTCCACTTT	CASSSGVDGNSPLHF
NA	TRBV5-5	TRBD2	TRBJ2-3	TGTGCCAGCAGCTTGGCCCCGGGGGGGGATGGAGATACGCAGTATTTT	CASSLAPGGDGDTQYF
NA	TRBV19	NA	TRBJ1-6	TGTGCCAGTACCATCTCCGGGATCTATAATTCACCCCTCCACTTT	CASTISGIYNSPLHF
NA	TRBV7-3	NA	TRBJ2-3	TGTGCCAGCAGCTTCAGGGGCACAGATACGCAGTATTTT	CASSFRGTDTQYF
NA	TRBV27	TRBD2	TRBJ2-1	TGTGCCAGCAGTTTAGGGTCTTGGACTAGCGGGGGGAATGAGCAGTTCTTC	CASSLGSWTSGGNEQFF
once	TRBV28	TRBD1	TRBJ1-5	TGTGCCAGCAGTTCCTACAGGGGGACGGAGCCCCAGCATTTT	CASSSYRGTEPQHF
NA	TRBV2	NA	TRBJ1-4	TGTGCCAGCAGGGGGGCCTATAATGAAAAACTGTTTTTT	CASRGAYNEKLFF
NA	TRBV5-4	TRBD1	TRBJ1-6	TGTGCCAGCAGTCAGGACAGGGCTACTTCACCCCTCCACTTT	CASSQDRATSPLHF
NA	TRBV5-1	NA	TRBJ2-2	TGCGCCAGCAGCTTACAGGCGAACACCGGGGAGCTGTTTTTT	CASSLQANTGELFF
NA	TRBV4-3	NA	TRBJ1-1	TGCGCCAGCAGCCAAGATCGTCCAGGCGGGACTGAAGCTTTCTTT	CASSQDRPGGTEAFF
NA	TRBV13	TRBD1	TRBJ1-2	TGTGCCAGCAGCGTTAGGGACAGGGATGTGTTCATCTATGGCTACACCTTC	CASSVRDRDVFIYGYTF
NA	TRBV6-6	TRBD1	TRBJ1-2	TGTGCCAGCAGGTGGACAGGTGGCTATGGCTACACCTTC	CASRWTGGYGYTF
NA	TRBV18	NA	TRBJ2-7	TGTGCCAGCTCATTATACACCGGGACACAAACCTACGAGCAGTACTTC	CASSLYTGTQTYEQYF
NA	TRBV6-5	TRBD1	TRBJ1-6	TGTGCCAGCAGCCTAGACAGGGTCAATTCACCCCTCCACTTT	CASSLDRVNSPLHF
NA	TRBV28	NA	TRBJ1-2	TGTGCCAGTAGACAGGCGGATTTGGTTTGGGGCTACACCTTC	CASRQADLVWGYTF
NA	TRBV27	TRBD1	TRBJ1-2	TGTGCCAGCAGTTTGACAGGGTACGGTAACTATGGCTACACCTTC	CASSLTGYGNYGYTF
once	TRBV29-1	NA	TRBJ2-7	TGCAGCGTTCTAACAGGGCTCTCCTACGAGCAGTACTTC	CSVLTGLSYEQYF
once	TRBV30	NA	TRBJ1-5	TGTGCCTGGAGGAGGGGGGGGTCAGGCAATCAGCCCCAGCATTTT	CAWRRGGSGNQPQHF
few	TRBV6-5	NA	TRBJ2-7	TGTGCCAGCACCCCAGGGGGGAACGAGCAGTACTTC	CASTPGGNEQYF
NA	TRBV5-1	NA	TRBJ2-1	TGCGCCAGCAGCCTTCAAGGGGGTTCCTACAATGAGCAGTTCTTC	CASSLQGGSYNEQFF
NA	TRBV11-3	NA	TRBJ1-2	TGTGCCAGCAGCTTAGATTGTGTCAGTTACTATGGCTACACCTTC	CASSLDCVSYYGYTF
NA	TRBV2	TRBD1	TRBJ1-4	TGTGCCAGCAGTGAGGGACAGGCGGACGAAAAACTGTTTTTT	CASSEGQADEKLFF
NA	TRBV27	TRBD1	TRBJ1-1	TGTGCCAGCAGGCGGACAGGGAACACTGAAGCTTTCTTT	CASRRTGNTEAFF
NA	TRBV28	TRBD2	TRBJ2-1	TGTGCCAGCAGTTTACCGACTAGCGGGGTGCTATACAATGAGCAGTTCTTC	CASSLPTSGVLYNEQFF
NA	TRBV4-3	TRBD1	TRBJ1-4	TGCGCCAGCAGCCAACAAGGACAGGCAACTAATGAAAAACTGTTTTTT	CASSQQGQATNEKLFF
NA	TRBV28	TRBD1	TRBJ2-7	TGTGCCAGCAGTTTATGGCTCGGGACAGGGGTGGACGAGCAGTACTTC	CASSLWLGTGVDEQYF
NA	TRBV2	NA	TRBJ2-5	TGTGCCAGCAGTGACCCGGGAGAGACCCAGTACTTC	CASSDPGETQYF